One sample yielded the 25 T cell receptor beta chains listed below, sequenced in a study of T cells after yellow fever vaccination. TCRdb redid the calling of the 5' RACE reads with MiXCR, one entry per CDR3 protein. Of hundreds of thousands of distinct CDR3 sequences in the sample, 11% were seen once. The sequences come from PBMCs, collected on the day of the first yellow fever vaccination. These receptors were taken from a man between 18 and 29 years old who received the YFV17D yellow fever vaccine.

This clonotype was observed a handful of times. The V and J genes are TRBV20-1 and TRBJ2-5; D is ambiguous. This CDR3 is built from 16 residues. Germline assignment: CDR1 DFQATT and CDR2 SNEGSKA (reference sequence). The V gene lost 1 base and the J gene lost 0 bases, with 15 bases spanning the gap. The DNA of the CDR3 is TGCAGTGCTAGAGGGTCAGAGGCTCAGTACCAAGAGACCCAGTACTTC. Translated, it gives CSARGSEAQYQETQYF.

This clonotype has only a few counts. The chain employs TRBV4-3 and TRBJ1-1; unclear D gene. The CDR3 runs 16 residues. Per germline, CDR1 LGHNA and CDR2 YSLEER. V was trimmed by 0 bases and J by 3 bases, leaving 14 bases between them. This CDR3 is CASSQEPALGYTEAFF. CDR3 DNA: TGCGCCAGCAGCCAAGAACCCGCTCTTGGGTACACTGAAGCTTTCTTT.

The chain has TRBV4-1 and TRBJ2-4, with 7 bases matching TRBD1. The CDR3 totals 16 residues. Germline CDR1 MGHRA, CDR2 YSYEKL. Losses at the gene ends were 6 bases for V and 4 bases for J; bases not matched to a gene: 12. CDR3 in DNA: TGCGCCAGCAGTCTCGAGGGGGCAGGGGCGAAAAACATTCAGTACTTC. This codes for CASSLEGAGAKNIQYF.

The V gene is TRBV7-2, the J gene TRBJ2-1; D is ambiguous. This CDR3 comprises 14 residues. With 5 bases removed from V and 4 bases from J, the gap between germline ends came to 12 bases. Germline CDR1 and CDR2: SGHTA and FQGNSA. CDR3: CASSARVLYNEQFF. DNA of the CDR3: TGTGCCAGCAGCGCACGTGTGCTTTACAATGAGCAGTTCTTC.

Ten or more counts support this clonotype. V is TRBV2 and J is TRBJ2-1; D unclear. The germline V gene has CDR1 SNHLY and CDR2 FYNNEI. The CDR3 consists of 11 residues. V lost 4 bases and J 8 bases, leaving 6 bases between the germline ends. For the CDR3, the DNA is TGTGCCAGCAGTGCGGTGGATGAGCAGTTCTTC. Protein: CASSAVDEQFF.

The CDR3 loop reads CSVASGPRGTQYF. The DNA of the CDR3 is TGCAGCGTTGCCTCCGGGCCCAGGGGGACCCAGTACTTC. The rearrangement uses TRBV29-1 and TRBJ2-5; weak D call: TRBD1 (6 bases). V lost 4 bases and J 7 bases, leaving 16 bases between the germline ends. CDR1 SQVTM and CDR2 ANQGSEA come from the germline V gene. This CDR3 region has 13 residues. The complete variable domain, with remaining parts taken from reference TRBV29-1 and TRBJ2-5, reads SAVISQKPSRDICQRGTSLTIQCQVDSQVTMMFWYRQQPGQSLTLIATANQGSEATYESGFVIDKFPISRPNLTFSTLTVSNMSPEDSSIYLCSVASGPRGTQYFGPGTRLLVL.

The rearrangement links TRBV29-1 to TRBJ2-1; 8 bases match TRBD2. This CDR3 comprises 12 residues. After removal of 7 bases from V and 5 bases from J, the junction contained 4 bases not matched to a gene. Germline CDR1 is SQVTM and CDR2 is ANQGSEA. The CDR3 coding sequence is TGCAGCGCCACCGGGGGGGACAATGAGCAGTTCTTC. Amino acids: CSATGGDNEQFF.

This clonotype was found a few times. The genes are TRBV5-1 and TRBJ2-2; 7 bases line up with TRBD1. The junction had 6 bases not matched to a gene; V was cut back by 7 bases and J by 3 bases. In germline, CDR1 is SGHRS, CDR2 YFSETQ. This CDR3 spans 14 amino acids. CDR3 protein: CASFSGQHTGELFF. In nucleotides, the CDR3 is TGCGCCAGCTTTTCGGGACAGCACACCGGGGAGCTGTTTTTT. The full variable domain, completed using reference TRBV5-1 and TRBJ2-2, is KAGVTQTPRYLIKTRGQQVTLSCSPISGHRSVSWYQQTPGQGLQFLFEYFSETQRNKGNFPGRFSGRQFSNSRSEMNVSTLELGDSALYLCASFSGQHTGELFFGEGSRLTVL.

The chain is built from TRBV7-3 and TRBJ1-4, with a possible D match to TRBD1 (5 bases). In germline, CDR1 is SGHTA, CDR2 FQGTGA. Trimming removed 1 base from V and 5 bases from J, with 14 bases in between. The CDR3 has 16 residues. The DNA of the CDR3 is TGTGCCAGCAGCTTAAAACCGGCCGGGGCCAATGAAAAACTGTTTTTT. Its protein product is CASSLKPAGANEKLFF.

The chain recombines TRBV5-1 with TRBJ1-6, with TRBD1 as a possible D gene (5 bases). The CDR3 runs to 15 residues. Trimming left V 5 bases short and J 2 bases short, with 11 bases between. From germline, CDR1 is SGHRS and CDR2 YFSETQ. The CDR3 region has the DNA TGCGCCAGCAGTCCCGGACAACCCTATAATTCACCCCTCCACTTT. Translation gives CASSPGQPYNSPLHF.

This clonotype was counted a few times. The chain carries TRBV20-1 and TRBJ2-1; D is possibly TRBD1 or TRBD2 (5 bases each). The CDR3 is 13 amino acids. The ends were cut back, 5 bases at V and 3 bases at J, with 11 bases in the middle. CDR1 is DFQATT, CDR2 SNEGSKA, per germline (reference sequence). The CDR3 spells CSAGDRVYNEQFF. The DNA for the CDR3 is TGCAGTGCTGGGGACCGAGTCTACAATGAGCAGTTCTTC.

This clonotype was observed a handful of times. The chain recombines TRBV10-2 with TRBJ2-2; 13 bases agree with TRBD2. CDR1 is WSHSY, CDR2 SAAADI, per germline. The CDR3 is 18 residues long. V was clipped by 6 bases and J by 1 base; unmatched bases: 8. The CDR3 protein is CASRITSGGAWNTGELFF. In DNA form, the CDR3 reads TGCGCCAGCAGGATTACTAGCGGGGGGGCCTGGAACACCGGGGAGCTGTTTTTT.

The V call is TRBV7-2, the J call TRBJ2-3; 8 positions match TRBD2. The CDR3 has 12 amino acids. With 5 bases clipped from V and 9 bases from J, the junction kept 4 bases outside the gene matches. The germline CDR1 and CDR2 sequences are SGHTA and FQGNSA. The CDR3 reads CASSPVAGTQYF. The CDR3 DNA reads TGTGCCAGCAGCCCAGTAGCGGGAACGCAGTATTTT.

Only a few counts were recorded for this clonotype. This chain links TRBV6-5 with TRBJ2-1; 13 bases agree with TRBD2. There are 18 residues in the CDR3. V trimming: 5 bases; J trimming: 3 bases; junction bases outside the gene matches: 10. Germline V gives CDR1 MNHEY, CDR2 SVGAGI. The CDR3 DNA reads as TGTGCCAGCAGTCACGGAGGGACTAGCGGGGTTCGCTACAATGAGCAGTTCTTC. Amino acids: CASSHGGTSGVRYNEQFF.

This chain uses TRBV20-1 with TRBJ2-5, with 9 bases lining up with TRBD2. The trim removed 7 bases at V and 5 bases at J, leaving 20 bases unmatched. This CDR3 is built from 17 residues. CDR1 is DFQATT and CDR2 is SNEGSKA in the germline V gene (reference sequence). CDR3: CSVQRSSGEPSWETQYF. The DNA of the CDR3 is TGCAGTGTCCAGCGGTCTAGCGGGGAACCGAGTTGGGAGACCCAGTACTTC.

The chain couples TRBV24-1 to TRBJ2-1; a possible D gene is TRBD1 (6 bases). V was shortened by 3 bases and J by 9 bases, with 20 bases between the two germline ends. CDR3 size: 16 residues. Germline CDR1 reads KGHDR; CDR2 reads SFDVKD. In DNA, the CDR3 is TGTGCCACCAGTGATCCAGGTCGGGGACACCCGTCTGAGCAGTTCTTC. It specifies CATSDPGRGHPSEQFF.

This clonotype was picked up many times. This sequence joins TRBV6-5 and TRBJ2-3, with D possibly being TRBD2 (5 bases). The V and J ends lost 6 bases and 4 bases respectively, with 17 bases between them. The CDR3 sequence is 15 residues long. The germline CDR1 and CDR2 sequences are MNHEY and SVGAGI. The CDR3 is CASRSRGRGSDTQYF. Written as DNA, the CDR3 is TGTGCCAGCAGGTCCAGAGGTCGGGGATCAGATACGCAGTATTTT.

This clonotype appeared a few times. The chain combines TRBV5-1 with TRBJ2-2; D is unresolved. CDR1 is SGHRS, CDR2 YFSETQ, per germline. The ends were cut back, 4 bases at V and 0 bases at J, with 16 bases in the middle. The CDR3 consists of 17 residues. The CDR3 region has the DNA TGCGCCAGCAGCCCGACGCCCCCGGGTTCGAACACCGGGGAGCTGTTTTTT. This translates into CASSPTPPGSNTGELFF.

This clonotype was picked up a small number of times. This chain links TRBV20-1 with TRBJ2-2; D uncertain. The length of the CDR3 is 13 residues. The V end lost 3 bases, the J end lost 1 base, and 6 bases lay between the germline ends. Germline CDR1 DFQATT, CDR2 SNEGSKA (reference sequence). In DNA form, the CDR3 reads TGCAGTGCTAGGGTGGGGAACACCGGGGAGCTGTTTTTT. This codes for CSARVGNTGELFF.

The J gene is TRBJ1-5, the V gene TRBV5-6, with TRBD1 identical over 11 bases. The CDR3 extends over 16 amino acids. Germline loops: CDR1 SGHDT, CDR2 YYEEEE. The V gene end was trimmed by 5 bases and the J gene end by 4 bases; junction bases not matched to a gene: 8. DNA of the CDR3: TGTGCCAGCAGACGCGGTGGGACAGGGGGAAATCAGCCCCAGCATTTT. Translating gives CASRRGGTGGNQPQHF.

The table lists this clonotype with many counts. The V call is TRBV2, the J call TRBJ2-3; D may match TRBD1 or TRBD2 (6 bases each). Germline CDR1 and CDR2: SNHLY and FYNNEI. CDR3 length: 17 residues. V was pared by 4 bases and J by 0 bases, with 17 bases between. Here the CDR3 reads CASSVDSGQMSTDTQYF. CDR3 nucleotides: TGTGCCAGCAGTGTAGATAGCGGACAGATGAGCACAGATACGCAGTATTTT.

This clonotype was counted between two and nine times. V usage is TRBV7-9 and J usage is TRBJ1-1; D is unresolved. CDR3 length: 13 residues. V lost 2 bases and J 9 bases, leaving 13 bases between the germline ends. Germline-derived CDR1 and CDR2 are SEHNR and FQNEAQ (reference sequence). The CDR3 region is CASSLITENKAFF. Here the CDR3 DNA reads TGTGCCAGCAGCTTAATTACCGAGAACAAAGCTTTCTTT.

This clonotype was seen only a few times. The V and J genes are TRBV12-3 or TRBV12-4 and TRBJ1-5, with D maybe TRBD1 (5 bases). V lost 6 bases and J 5 bases, leaving 14 bases between the germline ends. The CDR3 is 14 amino acids. The CDR3 is CASRPNGRDQPQHF. The DNA for the CDR3 is TGTGCCAGCAGACCTAACGGCAGGGATCAGCCCCAGCATTTT.

The chain employs TRBV6-2 or TRBV6-3 and TRBJ2-7; D remains unclear. The germline CDR1 and CDR2 sequences are MNHEY and SVGEGT. Trimming took off 2 bases at V and 2 bases at J, with 7 bases between the two ends. The CDR3 length is 13 residues. The CDR3 DNA is TGTGCCAGCAGTTACCCCGGAGCCTACGAGCAGTACTTC. It yields the protein CASSYPGAYEQYF.

V is TRBV24-1 and J is TRBJ2-3, with TRBD2 as a possible D gene (5 bases). CDR1 is KGHDR and CDR2 is SFDVKD in the germline V gene. This CDR3 is built from 12 residues. The V gene lost 8 bases and the J gene lost 2 bases, with 7 bases spanning the gap. The CDR3 loop reads CATNGNTDTQYF. For the CDR3, the DNA is TGTGCCACCAACGGGAACACAGATACGCAGTATTTT.